The table lists the clone carrying this T cell receptor (beta chain) with many counts. What it binds is unknown. This specimen comes from a study of CD8+CD57+ T cells in acquired aplastic anemia. Study-level results: Patients and controls shared 25 to 35 CD8+ CDR3 sequences, highly expressed in patients.

Sequenced patients had shown CD8+CD57+ cell expansion by flow cytometry. Patients were untreated when blood was sampled. Genomic DNA acted as the template from which TCR beta VDJ combination and CDR3 sequence profiling were carried out. Using its own MiXCR run on the reads, TCRdb lists one record per CDR3 protein. The data contain 260,000 or so distinct CDR3 sequences, 47% of them singletons. The sequenced material came from sorted CD4+, CD8+, or CD8+CD57+ T cells (not recorded which) from PBMCs. This clonotype was obtained from a human donor with aplastic anemia.

CDR3 sequence reads: CASSQYRPTDGSYEQYF. CDR3 nucleotides: TGTGCCAGCAGCCAATATCGCCCGACGGATGGCTCCTACGAGCAGTACTTC. The chain links TRBV4-2 to TRBJ2-7; D is undetermined. The CDR3 consists of 17 residues. Between the trimmed V and J ends, which lost 2 bases and 0 bases, there was a span of 17 bases. Per the germline V gene, CDR1 is LGHNA and CDR2 is YNFKEQ.